This T cell receptor (beta chain) originates from a study of shared clonotypes between healthy human individuals. CDR3 length: 15 amino acids. CDR1 and CDR2 (germline): SGHRS, YFSETQ. V was cut by 0 bases and J by 4 bases, with 11 bases left in between. Sequencing was performed with immunoSEQ multiplex PCR; in TCRdb, only in-frame clones are kept and a portion is missing. The sample holds fewer than 2.5 million clones, roughly 93% seen once. Donors had no recently reported acute infections or vaccinations and were HIV-negative. The rearrangement joins TRBV5-1 to TRBJ2-1, with D possibly TRBD2 on 6 matching bases. The clonotype comes from a man in his late teens or twenties in good health. Some clones in this sample may be carry-over from other donors' samples. What was sequenced was naive CD4+ T cells from PBMCs. Indicated subset: CD45RA+ positively selected. The CDR3 coding sequence is TGCGCCAGCAGCTTGGGGGACTGGGAGTACAATGAGCAGTTCTTC. It codes for CASSLGDWEYNEQFF.